This TCR beta chain is from a study of Ad26.COV2.S vaccination and SARS-CoV-2 variants. CDR1 is SGHNT, CDR2 YENEEA, per germline. V lost 5 bases and J lost 9, with 14 bases in between. There are 13 residues in the CDR3. Profiling relied on immunoSEQ multiplex PCR, and the TCRdb table lists in-frame clones only, not all of them. The table has about 680,000 clones, around 89% seen once. Treatment reported: approximately 18 received Ad26.COV2.S at low or high dose, single or two shots; 5 received placebo; per-sample allocation not given. Each sample was drawn 63 days after the first injection (of vaccine or placebo). A Boston adult aged 18-55 years was the donor.

The chain links TRBV11-3 to TRBJ2-1; no clear D gene. The source of this sequence is a person between 18 and 65 years old who received the Ad26.COV2.S COVID-19 vaccine or a placebo. The sample in question was peripheral blood, obtained in a trial of Ad26.COV2.S vaccine versus placebo. CDR3 sequence (DNA): TGTGCCAGCAGCAAACGGTCTATCAGTGAGCAGTTCTTC. This sequence encodes CASSKRSISEQFF.